The 8 T cell receptor beta chains given below trace back to one sample, sequenced in a study of OX40 agonist ivuxolimab in advanced cancers. The repertoire was sequenced with immunoSEQ multiplex PCR; TCRdb's copy has only in-frame clones and lacks some. The sample has some 65,000 clones, roughly 87% seen once. Sequenced here: CD4+ or CD8+ T cells sorted from blood, sampled in a trial of the OX40 agonist ivuxolimab. Receptor source: an adult with an advanced solid tumor such as melanoma, head and neck, liver or kidney cancer.

This chain joins TRBV27 and TRBJ1-2, with 11 bases matching TRBD1. The ends lost 5 bases at V and 5 bases at J; junction bases unmatched: 7. The germline V gene encodes CDR1 MNHEY and CDR2 SMNVEV (reference sequence). The CDR3 has 15 amino acids. The CDR3 DNA is TGTGCCAGCAGTCCCCCGGGACAGGGGGTGTATGGCTACACCTTC. This translates into CASSPPGQGVYGYTF.

The genes are TRBV11-3 and TRBJ2-1; 9 nucleotides agree with TRBD2. The length of the CDR3 is 13 residues. Trimming removed 5 bases from V and 7 bases from J; junction bases left unmatched: 3. Per germline, CDR1 SGHNT and CDR2 YENEEA. The CDR3 loop reads CASSLLAGNEQFF. CDR3 nucleotide sequence: TGTGCCAGCAGCCTCCTAGCGGGGAATGAGCAGTTCTTC.

The chain employs TRBV5-1 and TRBJ1-2, with D perhaps TRBD1 (6 bases). V dropped 4 bases and J dropped 6 bases, with 16 bases sitting between them. The CDR3 is made up of 14 amino acids. Germline CDR1 is SGHRS and CDR2 is YFSETQ. The CDR3 nucleotides read TGCGCCAGCAGCCCGGCAACGGCAGGGGATGGCTACACCTTC. This sequence encodes CASSPATAGDGYTF.

This chain uses TRBV15 with TRBJ2-5, with 7 bases that match TRBD1. Germline CDR1 is LNHNV and CDR2 is YYDKDF (reference sequence). V shed 3 bases and J 4 bases; nucleotides not matched to a gene: 8. The CDR3 consists of 15 residues. DNA for the CDR3: TGTGCCACCAGCAGGAGGGTGGCAGGGGGAGAGACCCAGTACTTC. Amino acid sequence: CATSRRVAGGETQYF.

V usage is TRBV27 and J usage is TRBJ2-1; 7 bases fit TRBD1. Trimming at V came to 3 bases and at J to 9 bases, leaving 5 bases not matched to a gene. The germline V gene has CDR1 MNHEY and CDR2 SMNVEV (reference sequence). The CDR3 loop spans 13 amino acids. The CDR3 region has the DNA TGTGCCAGCAGTTTTGGCAGGGGGATTGAGCAGTTCTTC. Translating gives CASSFGRGIEQFF.

The chain carries TRBV2 and TRBJ2-6; no clear D gene. Trimming removed 8 bases from V and 0 bases from J, with 17 bases in between. The CDR3 is 17 residues long. Germline V gene data show CDR1 as SNHLY and CDR2 as FYNNEI. The CDR3 spells CASEQSLLSSGANVLTF. CDR3 coding DNA: TGTGCCAGCGAACAATCCCTCTTAAGCTCTGGGGCCAACGTCCTGACTTTC.

The V gene is TRBV10-2, the J gene TRBJ2-2, with 9 bases fitting TRBD1. With 8 bases clipped from V and 9 bases from J, the junction kept 10 bases outside the gene matches. Germline V gives CDR1 WSHSY, CDR2 SAAADI. The CDR3 length is 14 residues. CDR3 bases: TGCGCCAGCGGTCGGGGACAGGGTGTTCGGGAGCTGTTTTTT. Its translation is CASGRGQGVRELFF.

V usage is TRBV4-2 and J usage is TRBJ1-2, with 9 nucleotides matching TRBD1. The CDR3 consists of 16 residues. Germline V gene lookup returns CDR1 LGHNA and CDR2 YNFKEQ. Losses at the gene ends were 0 bases for V and 6 bases for J; bases not matched to a gene: 8. The CDR3 DNA is TGTGCCAGCAGCCAAGATCTTCGGGACAGGGTGAATGGCTACACCTTC. Protein: CASSQDLRDRVNGYTF.